What follows are 22 T cell receptor beta chains derived from one specimen sequenced in a study of technical replicates of blood from a handful of donors. Measured with immunoSEQ multiplex PCR; TCRdb has only the in-frame clones, and not every one. The sample records around 97,000 clones, less than 95% being singletons. The sequencing input was T cells isolated from PBMCs. These receptors came from a human donor in good health.

V gene TRBV4-1 combines with J gene TRBJ2-3; 7 nucleotides line up with TRBD1. V gave up 0 bases and J gave up 0 bases; unmatched junction bases: 6. The CDR3 length is 17 residues. CDR1 MGHRA and CDR2 YSYEKL come from the germline V gene. CDR3 in DNA: TGCGCCAGCAGCCAAGAAGGGACAGTCGGCAGCACAGATACGCAGTATTTT. Amino acid sequence: CASSQEGTVGSTDTQYF.

The rearrangement links TRBV9 to TRBJ1-2; D gene ambiguous. With 4 bases removed from V and 7 bases from J, the gap between germline ends came to 14 bases. The CDR3 has 13 amino acids. The germline gives CDR1 SGDLS, CDR2 YYNGEE. The CDR3 nucleotides read TGTGCCAGCAGCCGCGACATGCATAGTGGCTACACCTTC. Protein product: CASSRDMHSGYTF.

This chain joins TRBV28 and TRBJ1-2; D uncertain. This CDR3 is built from 12 residues. Germline lookup yields CDR1 MDHEN and CDR2 SYDVKM. Deletions cut 6 bases from V and 3 bases from J, with 8 bases between. Here the CDR3 DNA reads TGTGCCAGCAGCCTTATAGACTATGGCTACACCTTC. Its translation is CASSLIDYGYTF.

The chain joins TRBV19 to TRBJ2-3; the match to TRBD2 covers 12 bases. The V and J ends lost 5 bases and 7 bases, in that order; junction bases with no gene match: 7. CDR3 length: 15 residues. CDR1 and CDR2 (germline): LNHDA, SQIVND (reference sequence). Written as DNA, the CDR3 is TGTGCCAGTAGTCTAGGACTAGCGGGAAGTTATACGCAGTATTTT. It codes for CASSLGLAGSYTQYF.

As for this clone: Other DNA sequences from this sample encode an identical CDR3 as well. This chain joins TRBV11-2 and TRBJ1-1; the D is unclear. The CDR3 runs to 13 residues. Trimming stripped 0 bases from V and 1 base from J, with 3 bases between. CDR1 is SGHAT, CDR2 FQNNGV, per germline. The CDR3 here is CASSLDRNTEAFF. In nucleotides, the CDR3 is TGTGCCAGCAGCTTAGACAGGAACACTGAAGCTTTCTTT.

The rearrangement uses TRBV6-1 and TRBJ1-5; 7 bases are a match to TRBD1. Germline assignment: CDR1 MNHNS and CDR2 SASEGT. Trimming cost V 5 bases and J 3 bases; bases outside gene matches: 7. The length of the CDR3 is 15 residues. The CDR3 sequence: CASSKEGTVNQPQHF. In DNA, the CDR3 is TGTGCCAGCAGTAAAGAAGGGACAGTCAATCAGCCCCAGCATTTT.

The chain employs TRBV10-3 and TRBJ2-7; 7 bases line up with TRBD1. J gave up 6 bases and V 0 bases, and 5 bases lay outside the gene matches. CDR3 length: 14 amino acids. Germline lookup yields CDR1 ENHRY and CDR2 SYGVKD. CDR3 amino acids: CAISESTGLSEQYF. Written as DNA, the CDR3 is TGTGCCATCAGTGAGTCGACAGGGTTAAGCGAGCAGTACTTC.

This clone was found once. The chain combines TRBV5-1 with TRBJ2-7, with TRBD1 identical over 7 bases. The germline CDR1 and CDR2 sequences are SGHRS and YFSETQ. With V trimmed by 3 bases and J by 3 bases, 9 bases remained unmatched. CDR3 length equals 15 residues. The CDR3 region is CASSYTWDSRYEQYF. The CDR3 coding sequence is TGCGCCAGCAGCTATACCTGGGACAGCCGCTACGAGCAGTACTTC.

The genes are TRBV4-3 and TRBJ2-1, with 14 bases matching TRBD2. J was trimmed by 4 bases and V by 1 base; bases with no gene match: 0. The germline CDR1 and CDR2 sequences are LGHNA and YSLEER. The CDR3 loop spans 16 amino acids. Written as DNA, the CDR3 is TGCGCCAGCAGCCAAGGACTAGCGGGAGGGTACAATGAGCAGTTCTTC. Translated: CASSQGLAGGYNEQFF.

The chain couples TRBV11-1 to TRBJ1-5; D is possibly TRBD1 (6 bases). V was pared by 1 base and J by 0 bases, with 7 bases between. This CDR3 region has 15 residues. The germline gives CDR1 SGHAT, CDR2 FQDESV (reference sequence). CDR3 nucleotides: TGTGCCAGCAGCTTAGGGGACACTAGCAATCAGCCCCAGCATTTT. Its translation is CASSLGDTSNQPQHF.

This chain links TRBV2 with TRBJ2-6; no reliable D call. Germline values: CDR1 SNHLY, CDR2 FYNNEI. There are 14 residues in the CDR3. Trimming took off 5 bases at V and 0 bases at J, with 5 bases between the two ends. The CDR3 reads CASSHSSGANVLTF. In DNA, the CDR3 is TGTGCCAGCAGTCATAGCTCTGGGGCCAACGTCCTGACTTTC.

As for this clone: The junction departs from the called germline gene at one end, perhaps through a read error. The same CDR3 can be traced to other DNA sequences in this sample. The chain uses TRBV4-3 and TRBJ1-1; 8 bases fit TRBD1. Germline V gives CDR1 LGHNA, CDR2 YSLEER. The CDR3 has 16 residues. The CDR3 DNA reads TGCGCCAGTAGCCAAGTTTGGGGCAGGGGGCGAGGTGAAGCTTTCTTT. This codes for CASSQVWGRGRGEAFF.

Concerning this clone: Other nucleotide sequences in the sample specify the same CDR3. The J gene is TRBJ2-7, the V gene TRBV11-2, with D hard to call. CDR3 length equals 13 residues. The V end was cut by 1 base, the J end by 1 base, with 5 bases between. Germline V gives CDR1 SGHAT, CDR2 FQNNGV. CDR3 sequence reads: CASSLAGSYEQYF. Written as DNA, the CDR3 is TGTGCCAGCAGCTTAGCAGGTTCCTACGAGCAGTACTTC.

In this sample, this clone turned up once. The J gene is TRBJ1-4, the V gene TRBV2; 10 bases fit TRBD1. Per the germline V gene, CDR1 is SNHLY and CDR2 is FYNNEI. The CDR3 length is 16 residues. Unmatched junction bases numbered 8, after V lost 7 bases and J lost 3 bases. Here the CDR3 reads CASTKDRGMSNEKLFF. CDR3 nucleotides: TGTGCCAGCACCAAGGACAGGGGGATGTCTAATGAAAAACTGTTTTTT.

The chain combines TRBV18 with TRBJ2-7; maybe TRBD1 (6 bases). The CDR3 is 13 amino acids. Germline-derived CDR1 and CDR2 are KGHSH and LQKENI. V shed 3 bases and J shed 7 bases, with 13 bases lying between them. The CDR3 bases are TGTGCCAGCTCACCTCAACAGGGTAGGGAGCAGTACTTC. Protein sequence: CASSPQQGREQYF.

The chain recombines TRBV2 with TRBJ2-1, with D uncertain. Trimming stripped 6 bases from V and 7 bases from J, with 10 bases between. The CDR3 totals 12 residues. The V gene's germline CDR1 is SNHLY and CDR2 FYNNEI. In nucleotides, the CDR3 is TGTGCCAGCAGCCCGAGATGGAATGAGCAGTTCTTC. It yields the protein CASSPRWNEQFF.

This chain links TRBV7-2 with TRBJ2-7, with D perhaps TRBD2 (5 bases). The CDR3 runs 14 residues. CDR1 is SGHTA, CDR2 FQGNSA, per germline. The V and J ends lost 5 bases and 5 bases respectively, with 16 bases between them. The CDR3 bases are TGTGCCAGCAGCCCTTCAGATCGAGGGAACGAGCAGTACTTC. Translating it yields CASSPSDRGNEQYF.

This clone was picked up one time. The chain uses TRBV11-2 and TRBJ2-3; 10 bases line up with TRBD2. From germline, CDR1 is SGHAT and CDR2 FQNNGV. The J segment lost 2 bases and the V segment lost 3 bases, leaving 8 bases of the junction unmatched. This CDR3 has 17 residues. CDR3: CASSLGLAGGYTDTQYF. In nucleotides, the CDR3 is TGTGCCAGCAGCTTGGGATTAGCGGGAGGCTACACAGATACGCAGTATTTT.

The chain carries TRBV10-3 and TRBJ1-1, with TRBD1 as a possible D gene (5 bases). The germline gives CDR1 ENHRY, CDR2 SYGVKD. Trimming shortened V by 5 bases and J by 2 bases, and 12 bases separated the two germline ends. The CDR3 totals 14 residues. Here the CDR3 DNA reads TGTGCCATCAGTACCGGGGGATCAAACACTGAAGCTTTCTTT. This codes for CAISTGGSNTEAFF.

The V and J genes are TRBV19 and TRBJ1-1; possible D gene TRBD1, 5 bases. The germline CDR1 and CDR2 sequences are LNHDA and SQIVND (reference sequence). The CDR3 length is 14 residues. V lost 2 bases and J 5 bases, leaving 12 bases between the germline ends. The CDR3 nucleotides read TGTGCCAGTAGTATAATAGACAGTAGAACTGAAGCTTTCTTT. It is translated as CASSIIDSRTEAFF.

The rearrangement joins TRBV18 to TRBJ2-7, with 9 bases that match TRBD1. CDR3 length equals 17 residues. The germline gives CDR1 KGHSH, CDR2 LQKENI. After removal of 3 bases from V and 0 bases from J, the junction contained 9 bases not matched to a gene. This CDR3 reads CASSPTGGSYSSYEQYF. CDR3 sequence (DNA): TGTGCCAGCTCACCGACAGGGGGGTCGTATAGCTCCTACGAGCAGTACTTC.

V is TRBV2 and J is TRBJ1-2; a possible D gene is TRBD1 (5 bases). CDR1 and CDR2 (germline): SNHLY, FYNNEI. V lost 6 bases and J 3 bases, leaving 14 bases between the germline ends. There are 14 residues in the CDR3. The CDR3 DNA is TGTGCCAGCAGATCGTTCAGGGTGCACTATGGCTACACCTTC. Translating gives CASRSFRVHYGYTF.